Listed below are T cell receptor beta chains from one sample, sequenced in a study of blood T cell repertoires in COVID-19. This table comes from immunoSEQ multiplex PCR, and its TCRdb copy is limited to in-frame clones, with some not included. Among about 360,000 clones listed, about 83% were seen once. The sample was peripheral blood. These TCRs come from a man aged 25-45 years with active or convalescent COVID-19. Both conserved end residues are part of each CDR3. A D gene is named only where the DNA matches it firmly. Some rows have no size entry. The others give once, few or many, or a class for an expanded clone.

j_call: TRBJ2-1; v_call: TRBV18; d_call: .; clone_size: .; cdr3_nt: TGTGCCAGCTCACCACCTTCTAATTACAATGAGCAGTTCTTC; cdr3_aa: CASSPPSNYNEQFF
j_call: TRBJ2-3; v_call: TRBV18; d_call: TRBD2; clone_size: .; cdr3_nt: TGTGCCAGCTCAGGGACTAGCGGGAGGGCCGTCTATGATACGCAGTATTTT; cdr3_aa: CASSGTSGRAVYDTQYF
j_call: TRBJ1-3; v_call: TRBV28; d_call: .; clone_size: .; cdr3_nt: TGTGCCACCCTTGAGATCGGGTCACTAGGAAACACCATATATTTT; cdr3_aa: CATLEIGSLGNTIYF
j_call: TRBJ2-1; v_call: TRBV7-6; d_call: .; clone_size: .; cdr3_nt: TGTGCCAGCAGCTTACGGGTGTTAGGGAGGGGGTACAATGAGCAGTTCTTC; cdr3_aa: CASSLRVLGRGYNEQFF
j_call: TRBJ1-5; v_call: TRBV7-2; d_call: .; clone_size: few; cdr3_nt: TGTGCCAGCAGCTTACAGGGCAGGGTTGGCGAGCCCCAGCATTTT; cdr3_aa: CASSLQGRVGEPQHF
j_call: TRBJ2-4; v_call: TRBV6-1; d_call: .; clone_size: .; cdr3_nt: TGTGCCAGCAGTGAATATCCGGGATCCAAAAACATTCAGTACTTC; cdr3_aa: CASSEYPGSKNIQYF
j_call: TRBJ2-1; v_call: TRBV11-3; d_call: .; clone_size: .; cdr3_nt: TGTGCCAGCAGCTTAGGGTTAGGGGGGGCCTCCTACAATGAGCAGTTCTTC; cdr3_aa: CASSLGLGGASYNEQFF
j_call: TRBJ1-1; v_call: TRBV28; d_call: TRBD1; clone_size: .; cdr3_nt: TGTGCCAGCAGCTCAACAGGGGAAAATGGGTCTGAAGCTTTCTTT; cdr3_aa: CASSSTGENGSEAFF
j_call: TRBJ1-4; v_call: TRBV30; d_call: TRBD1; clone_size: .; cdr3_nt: TGTGCCTGCAATCGACAGGGCAGCGAAAAACTGTTTTTT; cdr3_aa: CACNRQGSEKLFF
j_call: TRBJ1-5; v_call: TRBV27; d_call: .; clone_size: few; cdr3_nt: TGTGCCAGCGGTTACAGGGACAATCAGCCCCAGCATTTT; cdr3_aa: CASGYRDNQPQHF
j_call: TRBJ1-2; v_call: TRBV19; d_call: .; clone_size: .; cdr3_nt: TGTGCCAGCCGGACTGCTTATGGCTACACCTTC; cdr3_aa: CASRTAYGYTF
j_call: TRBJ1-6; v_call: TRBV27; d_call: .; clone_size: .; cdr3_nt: TGTGCCAGCAGTTTTCGCGCAACGCCCCTAGATAATTCACCCCTCCACTTT; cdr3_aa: CASSFRATPLDNSPLHF
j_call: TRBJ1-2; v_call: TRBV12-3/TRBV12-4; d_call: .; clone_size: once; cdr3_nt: TGTGCCAGCAGTTTTACCCCCTCTGAGGGCTACACCTTC; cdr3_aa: CASSFTPSEGYTF
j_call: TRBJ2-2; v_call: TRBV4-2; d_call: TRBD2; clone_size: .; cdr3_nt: TGTGCCAGCAGCCAACAGCTAGCGGGGGGGCCGAACACCGGGGAGCTGTTTTTT; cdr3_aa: CASSQQLAGGPNTGELFF
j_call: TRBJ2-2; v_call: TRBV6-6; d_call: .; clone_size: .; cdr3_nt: TGTGCCAGCAGTTACGTACAGGGCGGACCCGGGGAGCTGTTTTTT; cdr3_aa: CASSYVQGGPGELFF
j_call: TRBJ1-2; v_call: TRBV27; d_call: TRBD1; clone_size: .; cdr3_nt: TGTGCCAGCAGAGGACAGGGGGCCAGGTATGGCTACACCTTC; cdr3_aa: CASRGQGARYGYTF
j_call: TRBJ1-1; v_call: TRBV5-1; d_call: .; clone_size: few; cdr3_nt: TGCGCCAGCAGCTTGGATCCGGGAATGAACACTGAAGCTTTCTTT; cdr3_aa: CASSLDPGMNTEAFF
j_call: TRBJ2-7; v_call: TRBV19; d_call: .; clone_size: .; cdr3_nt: TGTGCCAGTAGTATCATGCAACAGGGCCTGGACGAGCAGTACTTC; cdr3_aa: CASSIMQQGLDEQYF
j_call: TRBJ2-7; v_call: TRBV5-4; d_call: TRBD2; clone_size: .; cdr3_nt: TGTGCCAGCAGCTTGGGGCGGGGGGGCCGCTACGAGCAGTACTTC; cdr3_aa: CASSLGRGGRYEQYF
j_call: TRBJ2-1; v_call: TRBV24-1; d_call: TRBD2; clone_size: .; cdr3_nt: TGTGCCACCAGTTTGGGGGGGACTAGCGGGCGGAAAGCCTACAATGAGCAGTTCTTC; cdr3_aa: CATSLGGTSGRKAYNEQFF
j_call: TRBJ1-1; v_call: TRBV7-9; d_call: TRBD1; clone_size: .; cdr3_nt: TGTGCCAGCAGAAGGACAGGGGGCAATGCTTTCTTT; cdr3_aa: CASRRTGGNAFF
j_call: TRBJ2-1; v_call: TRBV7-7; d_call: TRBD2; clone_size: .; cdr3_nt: TGTGCCAGCAGCTCCGCGACGGGGAGGGCCAATGAGCAGTTCTTC; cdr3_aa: CASSSATGRANEQFF
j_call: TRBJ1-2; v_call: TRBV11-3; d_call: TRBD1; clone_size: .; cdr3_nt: TGTGCCAGCAGTTCCGGGACAGTGGGGGGCTACACCTTC; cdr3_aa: CASSSGTVGGYTF
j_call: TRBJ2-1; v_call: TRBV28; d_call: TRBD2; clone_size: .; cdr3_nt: TGTGCCAGCAGTCTCAGCGGGAGGCACTACAATGAGCAGTTCTTC; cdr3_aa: CASSLSGRHYNEQFF
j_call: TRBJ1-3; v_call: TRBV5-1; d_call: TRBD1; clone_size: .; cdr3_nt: TGCGCCAGCAGCAAGGGGGACAGCTTCTCTGGAAACACCATATATTTT; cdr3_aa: CASSKGDSFSGNTIYF
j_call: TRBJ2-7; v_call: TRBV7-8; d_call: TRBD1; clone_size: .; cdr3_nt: TGTGCCAGCAGCTGGGGGACAGGGGGCAGGAACGAGCAGTACTTC; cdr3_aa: CASSWGTGGRNEQYF
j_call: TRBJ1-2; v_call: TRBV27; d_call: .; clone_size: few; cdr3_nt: TGTGCCAGCAGTTTAGGTGGGGGGGCCGGTGGCTACACCTTC; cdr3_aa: CASSLGGGAGGYTF
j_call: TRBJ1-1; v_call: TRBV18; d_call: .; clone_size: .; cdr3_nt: TGTGCCAGCTCACCATCCCAAGGGGAAACGTTCATGAACACTGAAGCTTTCTTT; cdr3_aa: CASSPSQGETFMNTEAFF
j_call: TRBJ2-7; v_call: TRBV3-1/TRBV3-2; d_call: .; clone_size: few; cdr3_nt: TGTGCCAGCAGCCGGTTGGGGGGGGCCGACGACGAGCAGTACTTC; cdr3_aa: CASSRLGGADDEQYF
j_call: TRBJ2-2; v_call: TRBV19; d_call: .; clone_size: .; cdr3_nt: TGTGCCCGAGACTACTCGAACACCGGGGAGCTGTTTTTT; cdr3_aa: CARDYSNTGELFF
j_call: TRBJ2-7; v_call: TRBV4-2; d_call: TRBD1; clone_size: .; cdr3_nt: TGTGCCAGCAGCCGAGAGCTGACAGGGACGCTCTACGAGCAGTACTTC; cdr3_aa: CASSRELTGTLYEQYF
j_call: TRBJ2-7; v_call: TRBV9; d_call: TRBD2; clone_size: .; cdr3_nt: TGTGCCAGCAGCGTCAGGGCGGGAGACTACGAGCAGTACTTC; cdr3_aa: CASSVRAGDYEQYF
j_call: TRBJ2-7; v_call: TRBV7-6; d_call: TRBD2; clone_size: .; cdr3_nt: TGTGCCAGCAGCTTAGCCGGGGGGGACGGATACGAGCAGTACTTC; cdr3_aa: CASSLAGGDGYEQYF
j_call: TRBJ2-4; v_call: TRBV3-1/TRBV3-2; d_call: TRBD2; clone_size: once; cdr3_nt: TGTGCCAGCAGCCTGAAACTAGCGGGAGGACGGAACATTCAGTACTTC; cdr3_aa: CASSLKLAGGRNIQYF
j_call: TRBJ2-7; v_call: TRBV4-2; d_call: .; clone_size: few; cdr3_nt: TGTGCCAGCAGCCACGAGGTTCCCTACGAGCAGTACTTC; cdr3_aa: CASSHEVPYEQYF
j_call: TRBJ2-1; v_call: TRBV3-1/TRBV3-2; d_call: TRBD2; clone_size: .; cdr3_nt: TGTGCCAGCAGCCCCTGGGATAGCGGGAGTTACAATGAGCAGTTCTTC; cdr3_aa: CASSPWDSGSYNEQFF
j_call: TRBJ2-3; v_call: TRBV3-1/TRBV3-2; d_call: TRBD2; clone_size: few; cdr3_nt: TGTGCCAGCACTCCCGCGGGAGGGGGAGATACGCAGTATTTT; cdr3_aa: CASTPAGGGDTQYF
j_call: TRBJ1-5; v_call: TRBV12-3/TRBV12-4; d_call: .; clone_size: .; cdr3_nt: TGTGCCAGCAGTACGCCGGGGAATCAGCCCCAGCATTTT; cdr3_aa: CASSTPGNQPQHF
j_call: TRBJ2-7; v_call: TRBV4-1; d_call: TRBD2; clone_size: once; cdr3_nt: TGCGCCAGCAGCCAAGATCGGGAGGCACTCTACGAGCAGTACTTC; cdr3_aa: CASSQDREALYEQYF
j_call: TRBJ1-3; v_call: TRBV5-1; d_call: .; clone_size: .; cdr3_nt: TGCGCCAGCAGCCCCATAGGGGTCTCTGGAAACACCATATATTTT; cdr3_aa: CASSPIGVSGNTIYF
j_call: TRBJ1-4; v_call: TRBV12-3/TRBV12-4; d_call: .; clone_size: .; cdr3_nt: TGTGCCAGCAGTTTAGATGGGGCTGAAAAACTGTTTTTT; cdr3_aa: CASSLDGAEKLFF
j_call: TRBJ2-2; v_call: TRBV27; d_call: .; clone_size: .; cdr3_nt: TGTGCCAGCAGTTTCGGGGGAAACACCGGGGAGCTGTTTTTT; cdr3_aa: CASSFGGNTGELFF
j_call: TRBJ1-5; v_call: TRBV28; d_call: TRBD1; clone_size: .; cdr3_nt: TGTGCCAGCAGATCAGGGGGCGAAGGTCAGCCCCAGCATTTT; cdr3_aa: CASRSGGEGQPQHF
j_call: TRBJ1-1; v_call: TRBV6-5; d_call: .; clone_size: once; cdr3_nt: TGTGCCAGCAAACGGGGAGGGGAGAGAACTGAAGCTTTCTTT; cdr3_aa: CASKRGGERTEAFF
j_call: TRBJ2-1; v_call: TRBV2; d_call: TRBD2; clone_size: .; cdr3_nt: TGTGCCAGCATCGGAAGGGGAGCGGGGGGACATGACAATGAGCAGTTCTTC; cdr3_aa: CASIGRGAGGHDNEQFF
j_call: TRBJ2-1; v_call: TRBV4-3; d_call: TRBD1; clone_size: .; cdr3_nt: TGCGCCAGCAGTCCCGACAGGGCCCTCGGCAATGAGCAGTTCTTC; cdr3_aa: CASSPDRALGNEQFF
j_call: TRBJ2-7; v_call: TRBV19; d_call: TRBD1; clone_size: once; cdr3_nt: TGTGCCAGTAGTATTAAGAGACAGGGTGCCTACGAGCAGTACTTC; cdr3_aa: CASSIKRQGAYEQYF
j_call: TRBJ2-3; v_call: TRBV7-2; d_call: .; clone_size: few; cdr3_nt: TGTGCCAGCAGCTTTAGCGGCCGAGGGGCTACGCAGTATTTT; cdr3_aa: CASSFSGRGATQYF
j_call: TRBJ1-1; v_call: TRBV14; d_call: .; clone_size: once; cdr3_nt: TGTGCCAGCAGCCTATGGACAGCCACTGAAGCTTTCTTT; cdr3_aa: CASSLWTATEAFF
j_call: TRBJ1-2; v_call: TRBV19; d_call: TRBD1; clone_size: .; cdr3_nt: TGTGCCAGTAGTATTCGGACAGGGTCCCCGGTTAACTATGGCTACACCTTC; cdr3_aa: CASSIRTGSPVNYGYTF
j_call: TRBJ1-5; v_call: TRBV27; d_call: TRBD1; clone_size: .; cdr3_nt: TGTGCCAGCAGTCTATCGGACAGGGGGAATAATCAGCCCCAGCATTTT; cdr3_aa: CASSLSDRGNNQPQHF
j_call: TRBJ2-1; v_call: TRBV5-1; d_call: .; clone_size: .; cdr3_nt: TGCGCCAGCAGCTTGGGCGGGGGCTCCTCCTACAATGAGCAGTTCTTC; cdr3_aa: CASSLGGGSSYNEQFF
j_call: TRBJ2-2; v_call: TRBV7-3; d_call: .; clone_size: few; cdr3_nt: TGTGCCAGCAGCTTAAGCCCCCCCGGCACCGGGGAGCTGTTTTTT; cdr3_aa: CASSLSPPGTGELFF
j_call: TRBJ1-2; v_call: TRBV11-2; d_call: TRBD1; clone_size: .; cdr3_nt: TGTGCCAGCAGCTTAGATAGGAACAGGGGGGAATATGGCTACACCTTC; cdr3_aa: CASSLDRNRGEYGYTF
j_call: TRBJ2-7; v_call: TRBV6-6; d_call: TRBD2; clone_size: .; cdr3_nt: TGTGCCAGCAGTAGCGGGGCCTCCTACGAGCAGTACTTC; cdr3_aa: CASSSGASYEQYF